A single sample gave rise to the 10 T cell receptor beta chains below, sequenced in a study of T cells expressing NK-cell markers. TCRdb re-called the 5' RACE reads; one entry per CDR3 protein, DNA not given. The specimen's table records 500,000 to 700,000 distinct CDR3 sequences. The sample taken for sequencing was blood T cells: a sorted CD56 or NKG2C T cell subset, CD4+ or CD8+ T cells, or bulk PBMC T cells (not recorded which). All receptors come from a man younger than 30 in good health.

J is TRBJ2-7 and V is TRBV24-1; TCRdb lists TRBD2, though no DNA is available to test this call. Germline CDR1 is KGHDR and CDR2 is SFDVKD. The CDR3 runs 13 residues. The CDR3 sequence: CATSLAGLNEQYF.

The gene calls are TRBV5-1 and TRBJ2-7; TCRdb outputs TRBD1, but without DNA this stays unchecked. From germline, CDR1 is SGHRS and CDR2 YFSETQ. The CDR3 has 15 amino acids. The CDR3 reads CASSLEGAGPHEQYF.

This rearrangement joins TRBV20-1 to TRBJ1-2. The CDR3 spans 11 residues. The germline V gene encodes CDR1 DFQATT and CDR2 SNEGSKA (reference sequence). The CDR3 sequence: CSALDPHGYTF.

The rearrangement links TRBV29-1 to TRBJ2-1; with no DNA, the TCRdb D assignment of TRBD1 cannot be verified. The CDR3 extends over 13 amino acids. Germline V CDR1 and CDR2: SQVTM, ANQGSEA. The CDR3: CSVVRGTQTPLFF.

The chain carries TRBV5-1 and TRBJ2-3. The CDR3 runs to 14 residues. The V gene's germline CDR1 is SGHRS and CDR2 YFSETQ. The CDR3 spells CASSWKGVADTQYF.

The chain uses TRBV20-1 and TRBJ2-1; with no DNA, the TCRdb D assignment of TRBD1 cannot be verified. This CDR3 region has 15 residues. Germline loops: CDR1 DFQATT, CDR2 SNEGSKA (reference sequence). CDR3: CSAWGRPNIYNEQFF.

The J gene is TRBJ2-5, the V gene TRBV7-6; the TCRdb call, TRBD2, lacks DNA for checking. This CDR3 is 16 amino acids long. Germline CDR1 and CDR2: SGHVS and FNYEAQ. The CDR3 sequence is CASSLLTSGSQETQYF. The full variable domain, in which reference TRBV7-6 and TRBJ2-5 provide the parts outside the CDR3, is GAGVSQSPRYKVTKRGQDVALRCDPISGHVSLYWYRQALGQGPEFLTYFNYEAQQDKSGLPNDRFSAERPEGSISTLTIQRTEQRDSAMYRCASSLLTSGSQETQYFGPGTRLLVL.

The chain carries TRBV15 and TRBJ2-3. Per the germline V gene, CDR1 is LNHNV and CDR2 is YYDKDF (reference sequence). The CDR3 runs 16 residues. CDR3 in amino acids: CATSRDPGFSTDTQYF. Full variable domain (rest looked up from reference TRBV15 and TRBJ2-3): DAMVIQNPRYQVTQFGKPVTLSCSQTLNHNVMYWYQQKSSQAPKLLFHYYDKDFNNEADTPDNFQSRRPNTSFCFLDIRSPGLGDTAMYLCATSRDPGFSTDTQYFGPGTRLTVL.

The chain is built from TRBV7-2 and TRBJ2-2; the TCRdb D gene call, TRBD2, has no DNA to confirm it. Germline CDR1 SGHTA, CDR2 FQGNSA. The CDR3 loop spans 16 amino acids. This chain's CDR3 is CASSATSAANTGELFF.

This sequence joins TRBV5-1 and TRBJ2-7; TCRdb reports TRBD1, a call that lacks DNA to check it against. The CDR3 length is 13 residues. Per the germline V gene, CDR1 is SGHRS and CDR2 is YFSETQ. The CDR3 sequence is CASSRGMMYEQYF.